This T cell receptor (beta chain) was sequenced in a study of blood T cell repertoires in COVID-19. The overall study: Specimens from acute and convalescent COVID-19 originated in the United States, Italy and Spain.

After removal of 5 bases from V and 1 base from J, the junction contained 7 bases not matched to a gene. Germline lookup yields CDR1 SGHVS and CDR2 FQNEAQ. This CDR3 spans 15 amino acids. Assay: immunoSEQ multiplex PCR; the TCRdb copy retains only in-frame clones and omits some. The table shows about 58,000 clones, with less than 90% occurring only once. This chain connects TRBV7-8 to TRBJ1-1; 7 bases line up with TRBD1. This TCR came from a woman in her 70s with active COVID-19. Sequencing was done on a sample of peripheral blood. This CDR3 reads CASSVDRVANTEAFF. CDR3 in DNA: TGTGCCAGCAGCGTTGACAGGGTGGCGAACACTGAAGCTTTCTTT.